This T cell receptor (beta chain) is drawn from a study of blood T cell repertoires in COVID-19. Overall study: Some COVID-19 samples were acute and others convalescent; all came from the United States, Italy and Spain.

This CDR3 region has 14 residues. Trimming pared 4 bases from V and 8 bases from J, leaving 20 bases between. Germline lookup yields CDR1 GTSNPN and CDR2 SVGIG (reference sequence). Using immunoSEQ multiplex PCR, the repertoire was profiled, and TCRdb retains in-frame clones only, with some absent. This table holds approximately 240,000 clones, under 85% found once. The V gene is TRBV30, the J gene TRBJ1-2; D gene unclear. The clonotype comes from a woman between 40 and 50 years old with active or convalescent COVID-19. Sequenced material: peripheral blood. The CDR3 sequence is CAWTREGALWGYTF. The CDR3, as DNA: TGTGCCTGGACGAGGGAGGGCGCTCTGTGGGGCTACACCTTC. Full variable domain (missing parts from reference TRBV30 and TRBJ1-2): SQTIHQWPATLVQPVGSPLSLECTVEGTSNPNLYWYRQAAGRGLQLLFYSVGIGQISSEVPQNLSASRPQDRQFILSSKKLLLSDSGFYLCAWTREGALWGYTFGSGTRLTVV.